This T cell receptor (beta chain) was sequenced for a study of monozygotic twins with inflammatory bowel disease. TCRdb reworked the 5' RACE reads into one entry per CDR3 protein, no DNA. Its clone listing holds fewer than 450,000 distinct CDR3 sequences. CDR1 is SGHAT and CDR2 is FQNNGV in the germline V gene. The CDR3 is 16 residues long. This clonotype was obtained from a human donor with ulcerative colitis or Crohn's disease, or a healthy co-twin of an affected twin (not recorded which). What was sequenced was blood. The chain uses TRBV11-2 and TRBJ1-4; TCRdb's assignment of TRBD1 cannot be checked, as there is no DNA. The CDR3 here is CASSLRGGPSNEKLFF.